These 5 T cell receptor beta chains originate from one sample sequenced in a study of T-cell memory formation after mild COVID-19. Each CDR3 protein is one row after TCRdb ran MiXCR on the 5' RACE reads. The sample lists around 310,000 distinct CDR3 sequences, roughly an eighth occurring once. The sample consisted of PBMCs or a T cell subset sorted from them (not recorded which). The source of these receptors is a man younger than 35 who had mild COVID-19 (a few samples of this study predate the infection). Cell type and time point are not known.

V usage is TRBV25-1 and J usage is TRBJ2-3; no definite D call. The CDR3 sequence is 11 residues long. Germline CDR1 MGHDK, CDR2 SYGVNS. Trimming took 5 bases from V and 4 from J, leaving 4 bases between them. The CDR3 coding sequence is TGTGCCAGCAGTATCCCAGATACGCAGTATTTT. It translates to CASSIPDTQYF.

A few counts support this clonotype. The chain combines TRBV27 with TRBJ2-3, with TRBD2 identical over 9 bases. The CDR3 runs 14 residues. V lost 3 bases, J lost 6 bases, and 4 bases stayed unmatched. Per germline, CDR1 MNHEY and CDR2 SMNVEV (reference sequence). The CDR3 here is CASSFVAGVDTQYF. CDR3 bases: TGTGCCAGCAGTTTCGTAGCGGGGGTGGATACGCAGTATTTT.

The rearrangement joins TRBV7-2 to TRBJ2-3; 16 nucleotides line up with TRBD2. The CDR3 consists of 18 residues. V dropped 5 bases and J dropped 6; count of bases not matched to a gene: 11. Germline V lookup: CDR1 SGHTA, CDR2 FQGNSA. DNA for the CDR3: TGTGCCAGCAGCCCCCGGCCGGGACTAGCGGGGGGGCGTGATACGCAGTATTTT. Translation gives CASSPRPGLAGGRDTQYF.

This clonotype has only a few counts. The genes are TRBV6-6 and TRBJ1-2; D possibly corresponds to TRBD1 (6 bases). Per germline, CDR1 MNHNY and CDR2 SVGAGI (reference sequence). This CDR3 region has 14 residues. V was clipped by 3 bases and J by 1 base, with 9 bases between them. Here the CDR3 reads CASSYQGFNYGYTF. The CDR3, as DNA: TGTGCCAGCAGTTATCAGGGGTTTAACTATGGCTACACCTTC.

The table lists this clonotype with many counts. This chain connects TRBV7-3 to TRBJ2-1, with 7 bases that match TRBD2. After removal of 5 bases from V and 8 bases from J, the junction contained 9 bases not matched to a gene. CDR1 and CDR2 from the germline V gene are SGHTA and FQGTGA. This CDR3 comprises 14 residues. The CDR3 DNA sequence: TGTGCCAGCAGCCTGAGACTAGCTGTCGATGAGCAGTTCTTC. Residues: CASSLRLAVDEQFF.